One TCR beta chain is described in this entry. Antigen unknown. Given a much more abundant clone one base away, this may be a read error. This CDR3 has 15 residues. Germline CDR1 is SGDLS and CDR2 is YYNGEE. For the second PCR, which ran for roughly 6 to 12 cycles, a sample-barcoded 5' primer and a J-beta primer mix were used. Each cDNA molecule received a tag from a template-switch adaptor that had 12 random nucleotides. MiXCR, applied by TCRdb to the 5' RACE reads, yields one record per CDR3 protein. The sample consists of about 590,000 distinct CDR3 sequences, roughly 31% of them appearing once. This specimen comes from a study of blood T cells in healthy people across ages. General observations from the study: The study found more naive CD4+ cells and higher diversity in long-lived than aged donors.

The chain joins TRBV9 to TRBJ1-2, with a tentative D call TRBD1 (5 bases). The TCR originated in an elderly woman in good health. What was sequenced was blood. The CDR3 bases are TGTGCCAGCAGCGTAGTCGGAGGGACCAACTATGACTACACCTTC. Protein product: CASSVVGGTNYDYTF.